The clone carrying this T cell receptor (beta chain) was seen many times. The junction had 10 bases not matched to a gene; V was cut back by 3 bases and J by 8 bases. The CDR3 has 15 residues. Looked up from germline, CDR1 is MGHRA and CDR2 is YSYEKL. The repertoire was sequenced with immunoSEQ multiplex PCR; TCRdb's copy has only in-frame clones and lacks some. The table records fewer than 250,000 clones, 87% of them present only once. This sample is drawn from a study of cytomegalovirus exposure and HLA in healthy donors. V and J are TRBV4-1 and TRBJ1-2, with 9 bases matching TRBD1. This sequence originates from a woman in her late teens or twenties in good health and CMV-seropositive. The source material was PBMCs. The CDR3 sequence is CASSQGRDRAKGYTF. As DNA, the CDR3 is TGCGCCAGCAGCCAGGGACGGGACAGGGCGAAGGGCTACACCTTC.